The clone carrying this T cell receptor beta chain appeared many times. A marrow graft followed busulfan-fludarabine conditioning, with cyclophosphamide on days +3 and +4. Libraries were prepared by immunoSEQ multiplex PCR; TCRdb keeps only in-frame clonotypes and omits some of them. Observed in the sample are about 5,500 clones, none of them singletons. These data belong to a study of T cells after posttransplantation cyclophosphamide. V lost 3 bases, J lost 7 bases, and 8 bases stayed unmatched. Germline lookup yields CDR1 SGHRS and CDR2 YFSETQ. The CDR3 has 14 amino acids. Sequencing used PBMCs, obtained after allogeneic stem cell transplant with posttransplant cyclophosphamide. This TCR was recovered from a male patient aged 55 to 70 who received an allogeneic stem cell transplant from a related donor, was CMV-positive, and had no GVHD. The graft donor may be the source of some T cells. V usage is TRBV5-1 and J usage is TRBJ1-2, with TRBD1 matching 8 bases. The CDR3 is CASSSGQGEGGYTF. CDR3 in DNA: TGCGCCAGCAGCTCCGGACAGGGCGAGGGTGGCTACACCTTC.